This T cell receptor beta chain appears in the sequencing data of a study of T cell responses to AZD1222 COVID-19 vaccine. Study conclusions and caveats: Dominant at 160-218 and 743-854, vaccine-associated CD4 TCRs also spanned spike. A mostly white British donor set with more females was recruited, and clonal diversity was possibly underestimated. After two AZD1222 doses, spike-specific TCR breadth and depth rose versus day 0.

Libraries were prepared by immunoSEQ multiplex PCR; TCRdb keeps only in-frame clonotypes and omits some of them. Among approximately 130,000 clones listed, 90% to 95% were seen once. Germline assignment: CDR1 LGHNA and CDR2 YSLEER. V dropped 0 bases and J dropped 0 bases, with 9 bases sitting between them. The CDR3 sequence is 17 residues long. Points on this clone: Its cognate antigen is unknown.

V gene TRBV4-3 combines with J gene TRBJ2-6; D is ambiguous. The sequencing used peripheral blood, collected on day 0 of AZD1222 vaccination. This receptor was taken from an adult in good health. The CDR3 is CASSQDRPSSGANVLTF. Here the CDR3 DNA reads TGCGCCAGCAGCCAAGATAGGCCCAGCTCTGGGGCCAACGTCCTGACTTTC.